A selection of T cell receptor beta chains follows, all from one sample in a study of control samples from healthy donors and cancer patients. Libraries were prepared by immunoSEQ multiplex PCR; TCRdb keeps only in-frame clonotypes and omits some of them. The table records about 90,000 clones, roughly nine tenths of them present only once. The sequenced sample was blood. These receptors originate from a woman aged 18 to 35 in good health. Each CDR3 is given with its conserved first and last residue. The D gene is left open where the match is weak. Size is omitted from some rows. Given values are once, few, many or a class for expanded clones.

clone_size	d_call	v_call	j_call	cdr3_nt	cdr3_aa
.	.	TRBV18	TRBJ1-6	TGTGCCAGCTCACCACCGAAATACGGAGTGGGTCATTCACCCCTCCACTTT	CASSPPKYGVGHSPLHF
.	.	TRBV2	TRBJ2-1	TGTGCCAGCAGTGGTGGTAATGAGCAGTTCTTC	CASSGGNEQFF
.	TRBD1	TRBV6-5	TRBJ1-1	TGTGCCAGCGACCGGGACAGGGCGAACACTGAAGCTTTCTTT	CASDRDRANTEAFF
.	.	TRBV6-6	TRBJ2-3	TGTGCCTCCCTCCCGGGGGGCAACGCAGATACGCAGTATTTT	CASLPGGNADTQYF
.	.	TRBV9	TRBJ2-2	TGTGCCAGCAGCCCCCAAGGTATTGGCACCGGGGAGCTGTTTTTT	CASSPQGIGTGELFF
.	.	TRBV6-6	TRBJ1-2	TGTGCCAGCATTCGCCCCGGATTTCCTACTATTAAGGATGGCTACACCTTC	CASIRPGFPTIKDGYTF
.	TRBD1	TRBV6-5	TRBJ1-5	TGTGCCAGCATTAGGGACAGCGTAAATCAGCCCCAGCATTTT	CASIRDSVNQPQHF
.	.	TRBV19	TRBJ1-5	TGTGCCAGTATCGCGGGTGGTGGGGAGGGGTATCAGCCCCAGCATTTT	CASIAGGGEGYQPQHF
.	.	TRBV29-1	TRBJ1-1	TGCAGCGTTGAAGATCCTCTCGGGAAGGGAACTGAAGCTTTCTTT	CSVEDPLGKGTEAFF
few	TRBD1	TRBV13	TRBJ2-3	TGTGCCAGCAGAAAACAGGGGGCGTTGGATACGCAGTATTTT	CASRKQGALDTQYF
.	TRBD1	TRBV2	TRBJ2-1	TGTGCCAGCAGGAGGAGGACAGGGGACTTCAATGAGCAGTTCTTC	CASRRRTGDFNEQFF
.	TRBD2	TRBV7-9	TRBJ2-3	TGTGCCAGCAGCTTTCTAGCGGGGACCCACACAGATACGCAGTATTTT	CASSFLAGTHTDTQYF
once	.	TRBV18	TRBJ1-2	TGTGCCAGCTCAGTTGAGACCTCTTATGGCTACACCTTC	CASSVETSYGYTF
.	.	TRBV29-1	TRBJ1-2	TGCAGCGTGGCACGAGGGGAGCCCAACTATGGCTACACCTTC	CSVARGEPNYGYTF
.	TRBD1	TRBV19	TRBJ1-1	TGTGCCAGTAGTACTGTTACAGGGGGCTCAGGGGCTTTCTTT	CASSTVTGGSGAFF
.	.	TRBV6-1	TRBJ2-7	TGTGCCAGCAGTGAAGGAGGTCAGATCTACGAGCAGTACTTC	CASSEGGQIYEQYF
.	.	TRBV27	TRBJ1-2	TGTGCCAGCAGCGACTTGGGACGGATCTATGGCTACACCTTC	CASSDLGRIYGYTF
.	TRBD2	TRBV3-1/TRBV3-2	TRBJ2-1	TGTGCCAGCAGCTTTAGCGGGGGGGCGCAAAATGAGCAGTTCTTC	CASSFSGGAQNEQFF
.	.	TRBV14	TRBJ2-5	TGTGCCAGCAGCCTTTACGAGACCCAGTACTTC	CASSLYETQYF
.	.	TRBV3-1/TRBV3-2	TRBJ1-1	TGTGCCAGCAGCCATTCTAGGGCAGGCAACACTGAAGCTTTCTTT	CASSHSRAGNTEAFF
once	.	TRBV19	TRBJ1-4	TGTGCCAGTAGTCCAACCGTGGGGCAGTTGAAACTGTTTTTT	CASSPTVGQLKLFF
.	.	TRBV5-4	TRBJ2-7	TGTGCCAGCAGCTTGGCGGCTAGTGGGCCCTACGAGCAGTACTTC	CASSLAASGPYEQYF
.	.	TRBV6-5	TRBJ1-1	TGTGCCAGCAGTCCACCGGGGGTACGGAACACTGAAGCTTTCTTT	CASSPPGVRNTEAFF
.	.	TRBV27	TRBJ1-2	TGTGCCAGCAGTTTATCGGGGCTGGGTGGCTACACCTTC	CASSLSGLGGYTF
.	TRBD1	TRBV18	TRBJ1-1	TGTGCCAGCTCACCGGGACAGGGATCTGAAGCTTTCTTT	CASSPGQGSEAFF
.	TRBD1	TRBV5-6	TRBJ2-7	TGTGCCAGCAGCTTACCCCAGGGGGCGGGCGGCGAGCAGTACTTC	CASSLPQGAGGEQYF
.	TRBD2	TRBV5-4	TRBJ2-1	TGTGCCAGCAGCTTCCCGACTAGCGGGGCGGGGGATGAGCAGTTCTTC	CASSFPTSGAGDEQFF
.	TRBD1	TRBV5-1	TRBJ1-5	TGCGCCAGCAGCTTGTATACAGGGGACAATCAGCCCCAGCATTTT	CASSLYTGDNQPQHF
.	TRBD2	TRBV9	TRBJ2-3	TGTGCCAGCAGCTCCTGGACTAGCGGGGGGGGCACAGATACGCAGTATTTT	CASSSWTSGGGTDTQYF
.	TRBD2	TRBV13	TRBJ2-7	TGTGCCAGCACCCCCGCTGGGGTCGGGGGGACCTACGAGCAGTACTTC	CASTPAGVGGTYEQYF
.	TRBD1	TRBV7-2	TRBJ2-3	TGTGCCAGCAGAGATAAAGACAGGGCCTACACAGATACGCAGTATTTT	CASRDKDRAYTDTQYF
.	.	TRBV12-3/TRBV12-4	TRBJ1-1	TGTGCCAGCAGTTTTGTGAACACTGAAGCTTTCTTT	CASSFVNTEAFF
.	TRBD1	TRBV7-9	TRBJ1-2	TGTGCCAGCAGCTTAGCGATAGGACAGGGGAATGGCTACACCTTC	CASSLAIGQGNGYTF
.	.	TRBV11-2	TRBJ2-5	TGTGCCAGCAGCTTGTGGGGGGCCTGGGGGGAGACCCAGTACTTC	CASSLWGAWGETQYF
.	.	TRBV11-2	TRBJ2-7	TGTGCCAGCAGCTCTCCTCGGGCAGGAGACTACGAGCAGTACTTC	CASSSPRAGDYEQYF
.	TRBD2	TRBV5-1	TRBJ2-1	TGCGCCAGCAGTACACCACCCGGGGGGAGACACAATGAGCAGTTCTTC	CASSTPPGGRHNEQFF
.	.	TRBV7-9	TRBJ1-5	TGTGCCAGCAGCCCGGATAGCAATCAGCCCCAGCATTTT	CASSPDSNQPQHF
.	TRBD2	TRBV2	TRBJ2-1	TGTGCCAACGTCCTGGGGGGGGAGCAGTTCTTC	CANVLGGEQFF
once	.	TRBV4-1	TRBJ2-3	TGCGCCAGCAGCCAAGAGAGTCTCTCTACGCAGTATTTT	CASSQESLSTQYF
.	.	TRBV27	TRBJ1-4	TGTGCCAGCAGTCCCGGACAGTTCGCAAAACTGTTTTTT	CASSPGQFAKLFF
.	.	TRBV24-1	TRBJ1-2	TGTGCCACCAGTGATTCGGGGGTTACCAACTATGGCTACACCTTC	CATSDSGVTNYGYTF
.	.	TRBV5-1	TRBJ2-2	TGCGCCAGCGGGCGGGACGGGAACACCGGGGAGCTGTTTTTT	CASGRDGNTGELFF
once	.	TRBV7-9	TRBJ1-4	TGTGCCAGCAGCTTACAACCCTCCGGGCCTTGGGGTGAAAAACTGTTTTTT	CASSLQPSGPWGEKLFF
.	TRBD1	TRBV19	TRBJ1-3	TGTGCCAGTAGTATCCGAGGGACAGTCTCTGGAAACACCATATATTTT	CASSIRGTVSGNTIYF
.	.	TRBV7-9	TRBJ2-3	TGTGCCAGCAGCCCCCGCGGGGCGGGGATTAGCACAGATACGCAGTATTTT	CASSPRGAGISTDTQYF
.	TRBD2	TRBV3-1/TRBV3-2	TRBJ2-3	TGTGCCAGCAGCCAAGGAAATAGCGGGGGCCAGACGACGCAGTATTTT	CASSQGNSGGQTTQYF
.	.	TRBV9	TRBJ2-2	TGTGCCAGCAGCGTAGGTGGAGGGGACACCGGGGAGCTGTTTTTT	CASSVGGGDTGELFF
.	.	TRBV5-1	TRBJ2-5	TGCGCCAGCAGCGGCTCTATAGGGGAGCCCCAGTACTTC	CASSGSIGEPQYF
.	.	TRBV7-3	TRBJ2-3	TGTGCCAGCAGCTTAACGGGGCGGGGGCCGGGCCCTGCAGATACGCAGTATTTT	CASSLTGRGPGPADTQYF